Shown below are 28 T cell receptor beta chains from a single sample sequenced in a study of control samples from healthy donors and cancer patients. The assay was immunoSEQ multiplex PCR, and TCRdb's table has in-frame clones only and misses some. Among more than 25,000 clones listed, 85% were seen once. Source material: PBMCs. All receptors come from an older woman with head and neck cancer.

The chain is built from TRBV15 and TRBJ2-7; D remains ambiguous. V shed 3 bases and J shed 3 bases, with 3 bases lying between them. The CDR3 consists of 11 residues. Germline V lookup: CDR1 LNHNV, CDR2 YYDKDF (reference sequence). CDR3 region: CATSRGYEQYF. For the CDR3, the DNA is TGTGCCACCAGCAGGGGCTACGAGCAGTACTTC. Full variable domain (missing parts from reference TRBV15 and TRBJ2-7): DAMVIQNPRYQVTQFGKPVTLSCSQTLNHNVMYWYQQKSSQAPKLLFHYYDKDFNNEADTPDNFQSRRPNTSFCFLDIRSPGLGDTAMYLCATSRGYEQYFGPGTRLTVT.

This clone has a single count. The chain uses TRBV11-2 and TRBJ2-3, with 8 bases lining up with TRBD2. CDR3 size: 16 residues. V was clipped by 4 bases and J by 3 bases; unmatched bases: 9. From germline, CDR1 is SGHAT and CDR2 FQNNGV. The chain's CDR3 is CASSSGLRGVTDTQYF. The CDR3 nucleotides are TGTGCCAGCAGCTCTGGTCTGCGGGGGGTAACAGATACGCAGTATTTT.

J is TRBJ2-1 and V is TRBV20-1; perhaps TRBD2 as D (7 bases). Germline CDR1 DFQATT, CDR2 SNEGSKA (reference sequence). CDR3 length: 11 residues. V was clipped by 3 bases and J by 15 bases, with 15 bases between them. The CDR3 nucleotides read TGCAGTGCTAGTCTGGGGGGGGGCCCGTTCTTC. Protein product: CSASLGGGPFF.

V and J are TRBV29-1 and TRBJ2-1; 8 bases agree with TRBD1. This CDR3 contains 15 residues. The germline CDR1 and CDR2 sequences are SQVTM and ANQGSEA. V dropped 3 bases and J dropped 6; count of bases not matched to a gene: 10. The DNA of the CDR3 is TGCAGCGTTGAGTTACAGGGGGGCTATCCCAATGAGCAGTTCTTC. Translated, it gives CSVELQGGYPNEQFF.

The chain is built from TRBV13 and TRBJ2-3; 9 bases match TRBD2. J was trimmed by 0 bases and V by 5 bases; bases with no gene match: 15. In germline, CDR1 is PRHDT, CDR2 FYEKMQ (reference sequence). The CDR3 has 19 amino acids. CDR3: CASSPTWESSGGSTDTQYF. Written as DNA, the CDR3 is TGTGCCAGCAGCCCGACCTGGGAGAGTAGCGGGGGAAGCACAGATACGCAGTATTTT.

This clone was seen more than once but under ten times. CDR3 DNA sequence: TGTGCCAGCAGTGAAGTGGGGGTTTTCAACTATGGCTACACCTTC. Its translation is CASSEVGVFNYGYTF. The chain recombines TRBV2 with TRBJ1-2, with D tentatively TRBD1 (5 bases). The V gene lost 1 base and the J gene lost 2 bases, with 11 bases spanning the gap. Germline-derived CDR1 and CDR2 are SNHLY and FYNNEI. The CDR3 totals 15 residues.

This clone was picked up one time. The genes are TRBV7-9 and TRBJ2-7, with D uncertain. The CDR3 loop spans 14 amino acids. Germline V lookup: CDR1 SEHNR, CDR2 FQNEAQ (reference sequence). V was clipped by 3 bases and J by 2 bases, with 11 bases between them. The CDR3 is CASSFNSPPYEQYF. For the CDR3, the DNA is TGTGCCAGCAGCTTTAATAGCCCTCCCTACGAGCAGTACTTC. The whole variable domain, filled in from reference TRBV7-9 and TRBJ2-7, reads DTGVSQNPRHKITKRGQNVTFRCDPISEHNRLYWYRQTLGQGPEFLTYFQNEAQLEKSRLLSDRFSAERPKGSFSTLEIQRTEQGDSAMYLCASSFNSPPYEQYFGPGTRLTVT.

This chain connects TRBV19 to TRBJ1-2; a weak D match, TRBD1 (6 bases). CDR3 size: 14 residues. V was pared by 6 bases and J by 1 base, with 12 bases between. Germline loops: CDR1 LNHDA, CDR2 SQIVND (reference sequence). CDR3 in amino acids: CASSLTGNNYGYTF. The CDR3 DNA reads TGTGCCAGTAGCTTAACAGGGAATAACTATGGCTACACCTTC.

The DNA for the CDR3 is TGCGCCAGCGGTTCTGCCGGAACAGATACGCAGTATTTT. Translated, it gives CASGSAGTDTQYF. The gene calls are TRBV5-1 and TRBJ2-3; no definite D call. Germline CDR1 reads SGHRS; CDR2 reads YFSETQ. The CDR3 loop spans 13 amino acids. V gave up 7 bases and J gave up 3 bases, with 12 bases separating them.

V is TRBV7-2 and J is TRBJ2-7, with D maybe TRBD2 (6 bases). The CDR3 is 15 amino acids. V shed 6 bases and J shed 5 bases, with 20 bases lying between them. Germline V gives CDR1 SGHTA, CDR2 FQGNSA. The CDR3 sequence is CASSPAEGSYNEQYF. CDR3 in DNA: TGTGCCAGCAGTCCTGCGGAGGGGTCTTATAACGAGCAGTACTTC.

This clone was seen a single time. The rearrangement links TRBV11-3 to TRBJ2-2; TRBD1 is a possible D gene (5 bases). Trimming took 5 bases from V and 4 from J, leaving 17 bases between them. CDR3 length equals 16 residues. Germline V gene data show CDR1 as SGHNT and CDR2 as YENEEA. CDR3 nucleotides: TGTGCCAGCAGCCCGACACCAGGGCATACCACCGGGGAGCTGTTTTTT. It yields the protein CASSPTPGHTTGELFF.

Here the CDR3 reads CASSQDSPLHF. In nucleotides, the CDR3 is TGTGCCAGCAGCCAAGATTCACCCCTCCACTTT. The V call is TRBV3-1 (or the pseudogene TRBV3-2), the J call TRBJ1-6; D call uncertain. The CDR3 contains 11 residues. Trimming left V 0 bases short and J 9 bases short, with 0 bases between. Per the germline V gene, CDR1 is LGHDT and CDR2 is YNNKEL (reference sequence).

V gene TRBV29-1 combines with J gene TRBJ1-6; the match to TRBD1 covers 10 bases. Germline CDR1 SQVTM, CDR2 ANQGSEA. Unmatched junction bases numbered 16, after V lost 8 bases and J lost 3 bases. The CDR3 covers 18 residues. The DNA for the CDR3 is TGCAGCCTTAAGACAGGGGGCGAAGCTACTTTCTATAATTCACCCCTCCACTTT. It yields the protein CSLKTGGEATFYNSPLHF.

This rearrangement joins TRBV5-4 to TRBJ1-1; D perhaps matches TRBD1 (6 bases). The CDR3 loop spans 12 amino acids. V gave up 2 bases and J gave up 8 bases, with 10 bases separating them. CDR1 and CDR2 (germline): SGHNT, YYREEE (reference sequence). The CDR3 sequence: CASSFQTGEAFF. The CDR3, as DNA: TGTGCCAGCAGCTTCCAGACAGGAGAAGCTTTCTTT.

This clone was counted a single time. The chain employs TRBV7-8 and TRBJ1-1; 8 bases match TRBD1. The CDR3 extends over 16 amino acids. Unmatched junction bases numbered 8, after V lost 5 bases and J lost 0 bases. Germline assignment: CDR1 SGHVS and CDR2 FQNEAQ. CDR3 amino acids: CASSPQQGAMNTEAFF. In nucleotides, the CDR3 is TGTGCCAGCAGCCCCCAGCAGGGGGCGATGAACACTGAAGCTTTCTTT.

The chain is built from TRBV11-2 and TRBJ2-2; D is perhaps TRBD1 or TRBD2 (5 bases each). Trimming shortened V by 5 bases and J by 0 bases, and 16 bases separated the two germline ends. CDR1 SGHAT and CDR2 FQNNGV come from the germline V gene. This CDR3 has 17 residues. The CDR3 DNA reads TGTGCCAGCAGCCAAGGGACCTGGAGAGCGAACACCGGGGAGCTGTTTTTT. This translates into CASSQGTWRANTGELFF. Based on the CDR3 plus reference TRBV11-2 and TRBJ2-2, the full variable domain is EAGVAQSPRYKIIEKRQSVAFWCNPISGHATLYWYQQILGQGPKLLIQFQNNGVVDDSQLPKDRFSAERLKGVDSTLKIQPAKLEDSAVYLCASSQGTWRANTGELFFGEGSRLTVL.

J is TRBJ1-4 and V is TRBV5-6; maybe TRBD1 (5 bases). V dropped 4 bases and J dropped 6 bases, with 13 bases sitting between them. From germline, CDR1 is SGHDT and CDR2 YYEEEE. This CDR3 comprises 14 residues. CDR3 nucleotides: TGTGCCAGCAGCACGAGGGGCGCGGATGAAAAACTGTTTTTT. This translates into CASSTRGADEKLFF.

The chain employs TRBV24-1 and TRBJ1-2; TRBD1 matches at 10 bases. Germline V CDR1 and CDR2: KGHDR, SFDVKD. The CDR3 spans 14 residues. V shed 3 bases, J shed 8 bases, and the junction held 5 bases outside the gene matches. The DNA of the CDR3 is TGTGCCACCAGTGATGCCCGGACAGGGGGGGGCTACACCTTC. It codes for CATSDARTGGGYTF.

Here the CDR3 reads CASSQDHETLKYF. As DNA, the CDR3 is TGTGCCAGCAGCCAAGATCATGAGACCTTAAAGTACTTC. This sequence joins TRBV4-2 and TRBJ2-5; no clear D gene. From germline, CDR1 is LGHNA and CDR2 YNFKEQ. This CDR3 has 13 residues. V was trimmed by 0 bases and J by 12 bases, leaving 14 bases between them.

The chain carries TRBV6-5 and TRBJ2-5; the D call may be TRBD1 or TRBD2 (5 bases each). Germline CDR1 is MNHEY and CDR2 is SVGAGI. Trimming took 6 bases from V and 5 from J, leaving 19 bases between them. The CDR3 length is 15 residues. The DNA for the CDR3 is TGTGCCAGCAGAAAACGGGACCCTAAAGCGGAGACCCAGTACTTC. Translation: CASRKRDPKAETQYF.

The V call is TRBV5-1, the J call TRBJ2-7, with 8 bases identical to TRBD1. This CDR3 contains 14 residues. Losses at the gene ends were 4 bases for V and 5 bases for J; bases not matched to a gene: 8. The germline V gene has CDR1 SGHRS and CDR2 YFSETQ. CDR3 region: CASSPTATGDEQYF. CDR3 nucleotide sequence: TGCGCCAGCAGCCCAACCGCGACAGGGGACGAGCAGTACTTC. Using reference TRBV5-1 and TRBJ2-7 for the parts outside the CDR3, the full variable domain is KAGVTQTPRYLIKTRGQQVTLSCSPISGHRSVSWYQQTPGQGLQFLFEYFSETQRNKGNFPGRFSGRQFSNSRSEMNVSTLELGDSALYLCASSPTATGDEQYFGPGTRLTVT.

Comment on this clone: The same CDR3 can be traced to other DNA sequences in this sample. The chain employs TRBV18 and TRBJ1-3; the D is unclear. Trimming took 3 bases from V and 4 from J, leaving 4 bases between them. Germline V gene data show CDR1 as KGHSH and CDR2 as LQKENI. The length of the CDR3 is 12 residues. As DNA, the CDR3 is TGTGCCAGCTCACCGGAGGGAAACACCATATATTTT. It translates to CASSPEGNTIYF.

This clone appeared a few times. The chain has TRBV24-1 and TRBJ1-4, with 12 bases matching TRBD1. Looked up from germline, CDR1 is KGHDR and CDR2 is SFDVKD. This CDR3 is 17 amino acids long. Trimming cost V 3 bases and J 7 bases; bases outside gene matches: 8. The CDR3 DNA follows: TGTGCCACCAGTGATGGGACAGGGGGCGGTTTCGGTGAAAAACTGTTTTTT. This encodes CATSDGTGGGFGEKLFF.

The V call is TRBV29-1, the J call TRBJ1-2; D is possibly TRBD1 (5 bases). The V and J ends lost 4 bases and 4 bases respectively, with 7 bases between them. Germline V gene sequence: CDR1 SQVTM, CDR2 ANQGSEA. The CDR3 runs 11 residues. The CDR3 reads CSVVGGYGYTF. For the CDR3, the DNA is TGCAGCGTTGTTGGGGGCTATGGCTACACCTTC.

This clone was observed a single time. V is TRBV3-1 (or the pseudogene TRBV3-2) and J is TRBJ1-1; D might be TRBD1 (5 bases). V was shortened by 1 base and J by 3 bases, with 12 bases between the two germline ends. Germline assignment: CDR1 LGHDT and CDR2 YNNKEL (reference sequence). The CDR3 runs to 15 residues. Here the CDR3 DNA reads TGTGCCAGCAGCCAAGGCGGGTTGGGGGACACTGAAGCTTTCTTT. Amino acid sequence: CASSQGGLGDTEAFF.

The rearrangement joins TRBV7-2 to TRBJ2-3; 9 bases are shared with TRBD2. This CDR3 has 16 amino acids. Per germline, CDR1 SGHTA and CDR2 FQGNSA. V gave up 2 bases and J gave up 4 bases; unmatched junction bases: 7. CDR3 DNA sequence: TGTGCCAGCAGCTTAAAGGCGGGAGGGCTCGCAGATACGCAGTATTTT. It codes for CASSLKAGGLADTQYF. Filled out from reference TRBV7-2 and TRBJ2-3, the complete variable domain reads GAGVSQSPSNKVTEKGKDVELRCDPISGHTALYWYRQSLGQGLEFLIYFQGNSAPDKSGLPSDRFSAERTGGSVSTLTIQRTQQEDSAVYLCASSLKAGGLADTQYFGPGTRLTVL.

By share, this clone counts as medium-sized. The J gene is TRBJ2-6, the V gene TRBV6-2 or TRBV6-3, with D tentatively TRBD1 (6 bases). The CDR3 is made up of 16 amino acids. Per germline, CDR1 MNHEY and CDR2 SVGEGT. V lost 2 bases and J lost 0, with 8 bases in between. In DNA, the CDR3 is TGTGCCAGCAGTTACCAGGGGAACTCTGGGGCCAACGTCCTGACTTTC. Encoded protein: CASSYQGNSGANVLTF.

This clone was seen once. The chain employs TRBV6-5 and TRBJ1-1; no definite D call. Germline lookup yields CDR1 MNHEY and CDR2 SVGAGI. The CDR3 contains 12 residues. V lost 8 bases and J lost 1, with 8 bases in between. CDR3 sequence (DNA): TGTGCCAGCCTGGACTCGAACACTGAAGCTTTCTTT. Residues: CASLDSNTEAFF.